Only a few counts were recorded for the clone carrying this T cell receptor (beta chain). Trimming took off 0 bases at V and 4 bases at J, with 13 bases between the two ends. The CDR3 consists of 16 residues. Germline V gives CDR1 MGHRA, CDR2 YSYEKL. The sample's treatment: oral pan-JAK inhibitor, 5-10 mg twice daily. This sample was taken from a study of CD8+ T cells in alopecia areata. After isolation, RNA underwent reverse transcription to generate cDNA as the sequencing template. Sequenced by immunoSEQ multiplex PCR; TCRdb stores in-frame clones only, minus some. The sample records around 290,000 clones, 58% being singletons.

J is TRBJ2-1 and V is TRBV4-1; D is possibly TRBD2 (5 bases). The input for sequencing was CD4+ T cells sorted from blood, taken at week 24, from a patient treated with tofacitinib. This sequence originates from a human donor with alopecia areata. The CDR3, as DNA: TGCGCCAGCAGCCAAGATTCGCTAGCTTTATACAATGAGCAGTTCTTC. Encoded protein: CASSQDSLALYNEQFF.